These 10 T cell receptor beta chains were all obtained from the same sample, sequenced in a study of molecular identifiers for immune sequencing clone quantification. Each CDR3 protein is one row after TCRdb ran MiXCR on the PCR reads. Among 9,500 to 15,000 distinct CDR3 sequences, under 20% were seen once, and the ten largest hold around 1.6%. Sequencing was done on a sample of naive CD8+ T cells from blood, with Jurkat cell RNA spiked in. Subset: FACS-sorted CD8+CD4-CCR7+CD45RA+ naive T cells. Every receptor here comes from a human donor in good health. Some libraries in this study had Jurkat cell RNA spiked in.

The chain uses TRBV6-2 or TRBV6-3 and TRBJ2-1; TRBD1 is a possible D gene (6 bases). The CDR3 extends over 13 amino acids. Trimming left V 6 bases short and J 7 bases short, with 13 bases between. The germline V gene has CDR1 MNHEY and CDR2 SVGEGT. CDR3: CASSLDRINEQFF. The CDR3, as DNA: TGTGCCAGCAGCCTTGACAGGATTAATGAGCAGTTCTTC.

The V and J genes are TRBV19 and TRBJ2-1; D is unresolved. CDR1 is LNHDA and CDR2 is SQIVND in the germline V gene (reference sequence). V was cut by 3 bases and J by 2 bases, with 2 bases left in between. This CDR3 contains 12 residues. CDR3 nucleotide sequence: TGTGCCAGTAGTATTCCCTACAATGAGCAGTTCTTC. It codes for CASSIPYNEQFF.

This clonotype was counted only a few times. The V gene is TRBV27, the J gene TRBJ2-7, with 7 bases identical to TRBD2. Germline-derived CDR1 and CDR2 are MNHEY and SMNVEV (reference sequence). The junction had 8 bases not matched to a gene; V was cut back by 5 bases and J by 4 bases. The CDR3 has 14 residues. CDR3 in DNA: TGTGCCAGCAGTCTAAGGGCTAGCGGATACGAGCAGTACTTC. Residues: CASSLRASGYEQYF.

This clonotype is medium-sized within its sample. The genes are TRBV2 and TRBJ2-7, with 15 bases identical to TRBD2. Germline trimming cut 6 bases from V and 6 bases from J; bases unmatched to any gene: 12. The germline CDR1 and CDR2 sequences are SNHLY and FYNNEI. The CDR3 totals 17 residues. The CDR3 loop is CASSDPGLAGGPGEQYF. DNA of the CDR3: TGTGCCAGCAGCGACCCTGGACTAGCGGGAGGGCCTGGCGAGCAGTACTTC.

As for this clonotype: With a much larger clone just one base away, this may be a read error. The CDR3 protein is CASSSVDPSNQPQHF. The CDR3 nucleotides are TGTGCCAGCAGCTCGGTTGATCCTAGCAATCAGCCCCAGCATTTT. The V and J genes are TRBV5-3 and TRBJ1-5; D remains unclear. TRBV5-3 is an ORF for which the function is uncertain. This CDR3 has 15 amino acids.

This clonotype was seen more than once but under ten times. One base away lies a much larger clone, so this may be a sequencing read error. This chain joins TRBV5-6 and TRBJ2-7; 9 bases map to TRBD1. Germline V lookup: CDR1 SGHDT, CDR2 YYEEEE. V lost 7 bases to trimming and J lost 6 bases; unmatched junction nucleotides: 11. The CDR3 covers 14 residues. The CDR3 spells CASGLRDRVFEQYF. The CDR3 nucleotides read TGTGCCAGCGGCCTCCGGGACAGGGTTTTCGAGCAGTACTTC.

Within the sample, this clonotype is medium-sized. The CDR3 loop reads CASSPGLAGVEQYF. CDR3 DNA sequence: TGCGCCAGCAGCCCGGGACTAGCGGGAGTTGAGCAGTACTTC. The V call is TRBV4-3, the J call TRBJ2-7; TRBD2 agrees at 14 bases. The V and J ends lost 4 bases and 7 bases, in that order; junction bases with no gene match: 3. The CDR3 extends over 14 amino acids. Germline V lookup: CDR1 LGHNA, CDR2 YSLEER.

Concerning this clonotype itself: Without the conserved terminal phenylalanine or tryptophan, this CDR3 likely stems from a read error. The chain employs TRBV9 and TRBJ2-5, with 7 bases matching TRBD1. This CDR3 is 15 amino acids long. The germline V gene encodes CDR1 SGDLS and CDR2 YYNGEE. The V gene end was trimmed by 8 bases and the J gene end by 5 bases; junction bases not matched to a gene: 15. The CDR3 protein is CASSTQGSILETQYL. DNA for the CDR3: TGTGCCAGTAGCACACAGGGGTCGATCCTGGAGACCCAGTACCTC.

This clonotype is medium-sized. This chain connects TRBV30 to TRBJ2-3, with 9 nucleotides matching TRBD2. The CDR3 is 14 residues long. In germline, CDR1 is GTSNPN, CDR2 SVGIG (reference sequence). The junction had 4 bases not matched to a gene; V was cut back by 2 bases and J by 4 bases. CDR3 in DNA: TGTGCCTGGAGTCTTAGCGGGAGCCCAGATACGCAGTATTTT. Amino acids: CAWSLSGSPDTQYF.

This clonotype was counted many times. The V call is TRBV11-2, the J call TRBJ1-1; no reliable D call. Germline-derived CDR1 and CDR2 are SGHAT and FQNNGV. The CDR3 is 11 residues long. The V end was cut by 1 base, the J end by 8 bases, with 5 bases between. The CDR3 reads CASSLGAEAFF. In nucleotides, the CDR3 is TGTGCCAGCAGCTTAGGGGCCGAAGCTTTCTTT. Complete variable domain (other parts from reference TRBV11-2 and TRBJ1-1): EAGVAQSPRYKIIEKRQSVAFWCNPISGHATLYWYQQILGQGPKLLIQFQNNGVVDDSQLPKDRFSAERLKGVDSTLKIQPAKLEDSAVYLCASSLGAEAFFGQGTRLTVV.